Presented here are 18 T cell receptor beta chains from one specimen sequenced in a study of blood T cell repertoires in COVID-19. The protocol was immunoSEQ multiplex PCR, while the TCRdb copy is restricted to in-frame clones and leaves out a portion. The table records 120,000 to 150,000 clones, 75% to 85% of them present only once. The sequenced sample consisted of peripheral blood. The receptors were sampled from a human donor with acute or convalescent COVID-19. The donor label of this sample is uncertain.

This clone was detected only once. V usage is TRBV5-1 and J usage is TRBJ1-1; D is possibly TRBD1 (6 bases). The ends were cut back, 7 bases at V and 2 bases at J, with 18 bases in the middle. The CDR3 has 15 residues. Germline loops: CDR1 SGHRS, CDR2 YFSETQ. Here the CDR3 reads CASREGVYVNTEAFF. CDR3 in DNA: TGCGCCAGCCGCGAGGGGGTTTATGTTAACACTGAAGCTTTCTTT.

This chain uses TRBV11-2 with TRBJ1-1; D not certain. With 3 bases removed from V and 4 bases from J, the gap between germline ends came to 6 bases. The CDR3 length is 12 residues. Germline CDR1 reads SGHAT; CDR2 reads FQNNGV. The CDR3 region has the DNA TGTGCCAGCAGCTTGGGCCTCACTGAAGCTTTCTTT. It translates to CASSLGLTEAFF. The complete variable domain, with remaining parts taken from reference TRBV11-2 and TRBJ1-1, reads EAGVAQSPRYKIIEKRQSVAFWCNPISGHATLYWYQQILGQGPKLLIQFQNNGVVDDSQLPKDRFSAERLKGVDSTLKIQPAKLEDSAVYLCASSLGLTEAFFGQGTRLTVV.

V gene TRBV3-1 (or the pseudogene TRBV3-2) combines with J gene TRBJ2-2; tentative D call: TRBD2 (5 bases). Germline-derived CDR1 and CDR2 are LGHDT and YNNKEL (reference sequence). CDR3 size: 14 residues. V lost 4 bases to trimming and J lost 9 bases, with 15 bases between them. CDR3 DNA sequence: TGTGCCAGCAGCCGACTGCGGGCCGGCCGGGAGCTGTTTTTT. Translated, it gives CASSRLRAGRELFF.

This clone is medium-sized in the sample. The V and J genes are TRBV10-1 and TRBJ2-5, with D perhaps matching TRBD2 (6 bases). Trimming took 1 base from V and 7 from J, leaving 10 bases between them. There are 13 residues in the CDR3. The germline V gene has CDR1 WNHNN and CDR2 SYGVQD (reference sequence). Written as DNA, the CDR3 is TGCGCCAGCAGTGAGTGGAGGGTGGGGACCCAGTACTTC. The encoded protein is CASSEWRVGTQYF.

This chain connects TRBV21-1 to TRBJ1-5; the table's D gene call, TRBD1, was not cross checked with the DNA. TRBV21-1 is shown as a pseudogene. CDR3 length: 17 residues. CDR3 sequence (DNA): TGTGCCAGCAACAAGGGTGGGACAGGGTATAGCAATCAGCCCCAGCATTTT. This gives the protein CASNKGGTGYSNQPQHF.

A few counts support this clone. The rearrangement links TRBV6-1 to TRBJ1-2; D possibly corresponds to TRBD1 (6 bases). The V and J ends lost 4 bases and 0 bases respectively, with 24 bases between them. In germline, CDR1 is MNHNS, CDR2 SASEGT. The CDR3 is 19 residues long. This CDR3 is CASSASQGSTGLANYGYTF. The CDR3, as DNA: TGTGCCAGCAGTGCCAGCCAGGGGAGTACAGGGCTAGCTAACTATGGCTACACCTTC.

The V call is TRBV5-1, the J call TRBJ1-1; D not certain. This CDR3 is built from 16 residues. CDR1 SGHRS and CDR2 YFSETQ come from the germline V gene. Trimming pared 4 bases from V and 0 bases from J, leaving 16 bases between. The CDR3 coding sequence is TGCGCCAGCAGCGCGTCTTTGGGAGTCATGAACACTGAAGCTTTCTTT. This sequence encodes CASSASLGVMNTEAFF.

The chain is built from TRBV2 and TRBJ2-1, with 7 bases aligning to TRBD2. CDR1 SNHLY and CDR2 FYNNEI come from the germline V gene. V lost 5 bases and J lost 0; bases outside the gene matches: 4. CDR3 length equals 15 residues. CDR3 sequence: CASSSGTGSYNEQFF. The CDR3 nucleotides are TGTGCCAGCAGTAGCGGGACCGGCTCCTACAATGAGCAGTTCTTC.

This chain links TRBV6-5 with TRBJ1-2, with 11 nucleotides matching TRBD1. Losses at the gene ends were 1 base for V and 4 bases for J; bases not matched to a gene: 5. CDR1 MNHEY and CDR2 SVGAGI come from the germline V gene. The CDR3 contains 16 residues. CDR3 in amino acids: CASSYLRTGGGYGYTF. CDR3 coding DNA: TGTGCCAGCAGTTACTTAAGGACAGGGGGCGGCTATGGCTACACCTTC.

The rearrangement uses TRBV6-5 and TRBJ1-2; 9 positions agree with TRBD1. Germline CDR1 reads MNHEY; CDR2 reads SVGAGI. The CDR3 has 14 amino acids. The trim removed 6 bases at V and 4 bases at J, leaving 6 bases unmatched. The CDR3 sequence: CASRGTGYAYGYTF. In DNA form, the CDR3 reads TGTGCCAGCAGGGGGACAGGGTACGCCTATGGCTACACCTTC.

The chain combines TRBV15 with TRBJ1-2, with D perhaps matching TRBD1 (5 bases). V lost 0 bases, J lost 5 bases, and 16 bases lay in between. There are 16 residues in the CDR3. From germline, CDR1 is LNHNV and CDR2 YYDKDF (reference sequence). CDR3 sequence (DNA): TGTGCCACCAGCAGAGACAGGGCTGGGTTTCGTTATGGCTACACCTTC. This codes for CATSRDRAGFRYGYTF.

The DNA of the CDR3 is TGTGCCATCAGTGAGTCGGGTCAGACCGCGGGCACCGGGGAGCTGTTTTTT. This gives the protein CAISESGQTAGTGELFF. The chain combines TRBV10-3 with TRBJ2-2, with D tentatively TRBD2 (5 bases). CDR3 length equals 17 residues. Trimming shortened V by 0 bases and J by 4 bases, and 15 bases separated the two germline ends. CDR1 and CDR2 from the germline V gene are ENHRY and SYGVKD.

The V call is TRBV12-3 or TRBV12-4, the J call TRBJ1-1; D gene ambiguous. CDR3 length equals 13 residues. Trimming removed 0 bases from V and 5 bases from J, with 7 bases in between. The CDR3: CASSLARGTEAFF. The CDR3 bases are TGTGCCAGCAGTTTAGCCCGGGGAACTGAAGCTTTCTTT.

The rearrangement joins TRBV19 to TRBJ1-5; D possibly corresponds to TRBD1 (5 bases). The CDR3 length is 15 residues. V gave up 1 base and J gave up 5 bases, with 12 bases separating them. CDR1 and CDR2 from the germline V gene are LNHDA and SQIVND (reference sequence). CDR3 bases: TGTGCCAGTAGTATAGGGAAGGGCAGGGATCAGCCCCAGCATTTT. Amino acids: CASSIGKGRDQPQHF. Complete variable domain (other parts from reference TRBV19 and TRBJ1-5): DGGITQSPKYLFRKEGQNVTLSCEQNLNHDAMYWYRQDPGQGLRLIYYSQIVNDFQKGDIAEGYSVSREKKESFPLTVTSAQKNPTAFYLCASSIGKGRDQPQHFGDGTRLSIL.

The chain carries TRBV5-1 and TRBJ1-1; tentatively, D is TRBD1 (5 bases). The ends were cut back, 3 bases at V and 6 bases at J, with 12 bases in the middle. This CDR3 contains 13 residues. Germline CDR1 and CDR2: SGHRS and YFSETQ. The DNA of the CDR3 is TGCGCCAGCAGCTCCGGCGGGGGGGCTGAAGCTTTCTTT. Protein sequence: CASSSGGGAEAFF.

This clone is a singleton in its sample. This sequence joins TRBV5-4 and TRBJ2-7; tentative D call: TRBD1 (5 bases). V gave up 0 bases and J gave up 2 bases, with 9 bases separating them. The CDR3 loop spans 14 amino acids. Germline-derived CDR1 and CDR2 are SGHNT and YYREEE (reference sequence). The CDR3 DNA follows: TGTGCCAGCAGCTTGGACAGGCAAGCCTACGAGCAGTACTTC. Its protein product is CASSLDRQAYEQYF.

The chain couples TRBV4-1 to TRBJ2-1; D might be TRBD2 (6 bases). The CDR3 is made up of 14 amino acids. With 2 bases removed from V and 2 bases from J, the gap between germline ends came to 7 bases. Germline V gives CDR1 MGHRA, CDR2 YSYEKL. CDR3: CASSQLATYNEQFF. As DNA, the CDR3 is TGCGCCAGCAGCCAACTAGCGACCTACAATGAGCAGTTCTTC.

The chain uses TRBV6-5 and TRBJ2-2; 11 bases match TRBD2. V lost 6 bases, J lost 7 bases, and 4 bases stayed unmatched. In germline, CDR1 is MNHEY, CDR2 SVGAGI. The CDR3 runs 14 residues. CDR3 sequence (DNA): TGTGCCAGCAGGGGACTAGCGGAGATCGGGGAGCTGTTTTTT. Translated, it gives CASRGLAEIGELFF.